The rows below give T cell receptor beta chains drawn from one sample of a study of glioma-infiltrating T cells. TCRdb redid the calling of the multiplex PCR reads with MiXCR, one entry per CDR3 protein. The table has around 97,000 distinct CDR3 sequences, around 28% seen once. Material: glioma tissue, nonneoplastic brain tissue, or PBMCs (not recorded which). The receptor set was obtained from a human donor with low-grade glioma or glioblastoma, undergoing nonglioma brain surgery, or in good health (not recorded which). The CDR3 runs from the conserved cysteine through the conserved F or W. Each record gives: clone size, V gene, D gene, CDR3 length, J gene, CDR3 protein, CDR3 DNA. A D gene is named only where the DNA matches it firmly. Where a row states a size, it is once, few, many or the class of an expanded clone; other rows omit it.

clone_size: NA; v_call: TRBV7-9; d_call: NA; cdr3_length: 18; j_call: TRBJ2-3; cdr3_aa: CASSPWSGPQSGTDTQYF; cdr3_nt: TGTGCCAGCAGCCCATGGAGCGGCCCTCAATCTGGCACAGATACGCAGTATTTT
clone_size: many; v_call: TRBV6-2/TRBV6-3; d_call: NA; cdr3_length: 15; j_call: TRBJ2-3; cdr3_aa: CASSYDETSTDTQYF; cdr3_nt: TGTGCCAGCAGTTACGACGAAACTAGCACAGATACGCAGTATTTT
clone_size: many; v_call: TRBV7-2; d_call: NA; cdr3_length: 14; j_call: TRBJ1-2; cdr3_aa: CASSLLPGAGGYTF; cdr3_nt: TGTGCCAGCAGCTTACTTCCCGGAGCTGGTGGCTACACCTTC
clone_size: many; v_call: TRBV6-2/TRBV6-3; d_call: NA; cdr3_length: 15; j_call: TRBJ2-1; cdr3_aa: CASSYRHPNRNEQFF; cdr3_nt: TGTGCCAGCAGTTACAGACACCCTAACAGGAATGAGCAGTTCTTC
clone_size: many; v_call: TRBV6-1; d_call: TRBD1; cdr3_length: 14; j_call: TRBJ2-1; cdr3_aa: CASKDRSSYNEQFF; cdr3_nt: TGTGCCAGCAAGGACAGGAGCTCCTACAATGAGCAGTTCTTC
clone_size: NA; v_call: TRBV27; d_call: NA; cdr3_length: 14; j_call: TRBJ2-2; cdr3_aa: CASRGPVTWGELFF; cdr3_nt: TGTGCCAGCAGGGGGCCTGTGACCTGGGGGGAGCTGTTTTTT
clone_size: many; v_call: TRBV7-6; d_call: TRBD1; cdr3_length: 12; j_call: TRBJ2-7; cdr3_aa: CASSLDRDRQYF; cdr3_nt: TGTGCCAGCAGCTTAGACCGGGACAGGCAGTACTTC
clone_size: once; v_call: TRBV20-1; d_call: TRBD1; cdr3_length: 16; j_call: TRBJ2-3; cdr3_aa: CSAPVYADRGTDTQYF; cdr3_nt: TGCAGTGCTCCAGTGTACGCGGACAGGGGCACAGATACGCAGTATTTT
clone_size: many; v_call: TRBV28; d_call: TRBD1; cdr3_length: 14; j_call: TRBJ1-2; cdr3_aa: CASSLGQGVKGYTF; cdr3_nt: TGTGCCAGCAGTTTAGGACAGGGGGTCAAAGGCTACACCTTC
clone_size: many; v_call: TRBV6-2/TRBV6-3; d_call: NA; cdr3_length: 15; j_call: TRBJ1-4; cdr3_aa: CASSYSGPPNEKLFF; cdr3_nt: TGTGCCAGCAGTTACTCGGGACCACCAAATGAAAAACTGTTTTTT
clone_size: few; v_call: TRBV6-4; d_call: TRBD2; cdr3_length: 16; j_call: TRBJ2-1; cdr3_aa: CASSDRTGGTYNEQFF; cdr3_nt: TGTGCCAGCAGTGACAGAACGGGGGGGACATACAATGAGCAGTTCTTC
clone_size: few; v_call: TRBV12-3/TRBV12-4; d_call: NA; cdr3_length: 14; j_call: TRBJ1-3; cdr3_aa: CASTDLPSGNTIYF; cdr3_nt: TGTGCCAGCACCGACCTTCCCTCTGGAAACACCATATATTTT
clone_size: many; v_call: TRBV28; d_call: NA; cdr3_length: 12; j_call: TRBJ1-5; cdr3_aa: CASTSLMRTQHF; cdr3_nt: TGTGCCAGCACGTCACTGATGAGGACCCAACATTTT
clone_size: few; v_call: TRBV30; d_call: NA; cdr3_length: 12; j_call: TRBJ2-1; cdr3_aa: CAWSLLKNEQFF; cdr3_nt: TGTGCCTGGAGTTTACTTAAGAATGAGCAGTTCTTC
clone_size: NA; v_call: TRBV19; d_call: NA; cdr3_length: 14; j_call: TRBJ1-1; cdr3_aa: CAGLKMERNTEAFF; cdr3_nt: TGTGCCGGCTTAAAAATGGAAAGGAACACTGAAGCTTTCTTT
clone_size: NA; v_call: TRBV3-1; d_call: NA; cdr3_length: 13; j_call: TRBJ2-1; cdr3_aa: CASSGDNYNEQFF; cdr3_nt: TGTGCCAGCAGCGGCGATAACTACAATGAGCAGTTCTTC
clone_size: few; v_call: TRBV15; d_call: TRBD2; cdr3_length: 13; j_call: TRBJ2-3; cdr3_aa: CATQRGGVYTQYF; cdr3_nt: TGTGCCACCCAGCGGGGGGGCGTTTATACGCAGTATTTT
clone_size: many; v_call: TRBV6-1; d_call: TRBD1; cdr3_length: 13; j_call: TRBJ2-7; cdr3_aa: CASGDRGLYEQYF; cdr3_nt: TGTGCCAGCGGTGACAGGGGCCTATACGAGCAGTACTTC
clone_size: many; v_call: TRBV20-1; d_call: NA; cdr3_length: 14; j_call: TRBJ1-5; cdr3_aa: CSAPRTDSNQPQHF; cdr3_nt: TGCAGTGCTCCTCGGACAGATAGCAATCAGCCCCAGCATTTT
clone_size: NA; v_call: TRBV18; d_call: NA; cdr3_length: 12; j_call: TRBJ1-1; cdr3_aa: CASSPRDTEAFF; cdr3_nt: TGTGCCAGCTCACCACGGGACACTGAAGCTTTCTTT
clone_size: many; v_call: TRBV19; d_call: NA; cdr3_length: 11; j_call: TRBJ1-3; cdr3_aa: CASGGGNTIYF; cdr3_nt: TGTGCCAGTGGAGGGGGAAACACCATATATTTT
clone_size: NA; v_call: TRBV29-1; d_call: NA; cdr3_length: 14; j_call: TRBJ1-2; cdr3_aa: CSVEDLAVGYGYTF; cdr3_nt: TGCAGCGTTGAAGATCTGGCAGTGGGCTATGGCTACACCTTC
clone_size: many; v_call: TRBV7-2; d_call: NA; cdr3_length: 13; j_call: TRBJ2-4; cdr3_aa: CASSHTRQNIQYF; cdr3_nt: TGTGCCAGCAGCCATACACGGCAAAACATTCAGTACTTC
clone_size: few; v_call: TRBV7-8; d_call: NA; cdr3_length: 13; j_call: TRBJ1-2; cdr3_aa: CASSLFTANGYTF; cdr3_nt: TGTGCCAGCAGCTTATTTACGGCTAACGGCTACACCTTC
clone_size: NA; v_call: TRBV9; d_call: NA; cdr3_length: 13; j_call: TRBJ2-1; cdr3_aa: CASSTRTANEQFF; cdr3_nt: TGTGCCAGCAGCACCCGGACAGCCAATGAGCAGTTCTTC
clone_size: many; v_call: TRBV3-1; d_call: NA; cdr3_length: 12; j_call: TRBJ2-3; cdr3_aa: CASSQVEKTQYF; cdr3_nt: TGTGCCAGCAGCCAAGTTGAGAAGACGCAGTATTTT
clone_size: NA; v_call: TRBV5-4; d_call: TRBD1; cdr3_length: 14; j_call: TRBJ1-2; cdr3_aa: CASSEGQADYGYTF; cdr3_nt: TGTGCCAGCAGTGAGGGACAGGCTGACTATGGCTACACCTTC
clone_size: once; v_call: TRBV12-3/TRBV12-4; d_call: NA; cdr3_length: 13; j_call: TRBJ2-1; cdr3_aa: CASSLGDENEQFF; cdr3_nt: TGTGCCAGCAGTTTGGGGGACGAAAATGAGCAGTTCTTC
clone_size: many; v_call: TRBV27; d_call: NA; cdr3_length: 15; j_call: TRBJ2-7; cdr3_aa: CASRYTAGRPYEQYF; cdr3_nt: TGTGCCAGCAGGTATACCGCGGGGCGCCCCTACGAGCAGTACTTC
clone_size: many; v_call: TRBV6-1; d_call: TRBD1; cdr3_length: 14; j_call: TRBJ1-6; cdr3_aa: CASSGQGENSPLHF; cdr3_nt: TGTGCCAGCAGCGGACAGGGGGAAAATTCACCCCTCCACTTT
clone_size: NA; v_call: TRBV5-6; d_call: NA; cdr3_length: 15; j_call: TRBJ2-5; cdr3_aa: CASSTDTGPRQTQYF; cdr3_nt: TGTGCCAGCAGCACGGATACGGGGCCGAGGCAGACCCAGTACTTC
clone_size: NA; v_call: TRBV5-1; d_call: NA; cdr3_length: 15; j_call: TRBJ2-3; cdr3_aa: CASSLGSSLTDTQYF; cdr3_nt: TGCGCCAGCAGCTTGGGTAGCTCCCTCACAGATACGCAGTATTTT
clone_size: few; v_call: TRBV5-6; d_call: TRBD1; cdr3_length: 16; j_call: TRBJ2-7; cdr3_aa: CASSRLRETGGYEQYF; cdr3_nt: TGTGCCAGCAGCCGCCTCCGAGAGACAGGGGGCTACGAGCAGTACTTC